This TCR beta chain derives from a study of T cells in Graves' hyperthyroidism and ophthalmopathy. Findings and limits, study-wide: Ophthalmopathy prediction by the model preceded onset by a median 6.5 months. Ophthalmopathy cases were set apart from stable hyperthyroidism by a 13 V-J model.

Amplified regions were TCR beta CDR3 sequences from RNA transcripts. HTBI primers were employed in a first-round RT-PCR of the TCR CDR3. TCRdb reanalysed the multiplex PCR reads using MiXCR and keeps one entry per CDR3 protein. Of under 250,000 distinct CDR3 sequences listed, approximately 23% were seen once; the top ten hold 35% to 40%. In this sample, this clonotype turned up many times. Its antigen remains unidentified. Clinicians diagnosed patients from clinical symptoms, serum thyroxine and TRAb, thyroid ultrasound and orbital computed tomography. The PBMCs were sourced from fresh peripheral blood (more than 9 ml). Germline CDR1 SGHKS, CDR2 YYEKEE (reference sequence). The CDR3 runs to 15 residues. V gave up 0 bases and J gave up 0 bases, with 10 bases separating them.

Input material: blood. The sequence was collected from a woman between 40 and 55 years old with Graves' ophthalmopathy. The rearrangement uses TRBV5-5 and TRBJ2-7; D remains unclear. The CDR3 protein is CASSLGARSSYEQYF. Here the CDR3 DNA reads TGTGCCAGCAGCTTGGGGGCGAGGAGCTCCTACGAGCAGTACTTC. Combining the CDR3 with reference TRBV5-5 and TRBJ2-7 gives the whole variable domain DAGVTQSPTHLIKTRGQQVTLRCSPISGHKSVSWYQQVLGQGPQFIFQYYEKEERGRGNFPDRFSARQFPNYSSELNVNALLLGDSALYLCASSLGARSSYEQYFGPGTRLTVT.